Listed below are T cell receptor beta chains from one sample, sequenced in a study of shared clonotypes between healthy human individuals. The data were produced by immunoSEQ multiplex PCR, yet TCRdb's version contains in-frame clones alone and is incomplete. The sample carries some 2,000,000 clones, more than 90% recorded once. The sample was naive CD4+ T cells sorted from blood. The receptors come from a man aged 18-30 years in good health. The CDR3 runs from the conserved cysteine through the conserved F or W.

v_call: TRBV28; j_call: TRBJ2-6; cdr3_aa: CASRVGRLPGANVLTF
v_call: TRBV30; j_call: TRBJ1-5; cdr3_aa: CAWSPGGTVSNQPQHF
v_call: TRBV6-1; j_call: TRBJ1-5; cdr3_aa: CASSNYNQPQHF
v_call: TRBV6-1; j_call: TRBJ1-2; cdr3_aa: CASSLPGTGDGYTF
v_call: TRBV7-6; j_call: TRBJ1-1; cdr3_aa: CASRGGQGTEAFF
v_call: TRBV18; j_call: TRBJ2-1; cdr3_aa: CASSPLLVPPLNEQFF
v_call: TRBV6-5; j_call: TRBJ1-1; cdr3_aa: CASTPAGSTEAFF
v_call: TRBV2; j_call: TRBJ2-7; cdr3_aa: CASSRGAGGERRPYEQYF
v_call: TRBV25-1; j_call: TRBJ2-2; cdr3_aa: CASRVVGSSNTGELFF
v_call: TRBV30; j_call: TRBJ1-6; cdr3_aa: CAWSSGDNSPLHF
v_call: TRBV6-1; j_call: TRBJ2-7; cdr3_aa: CASSEAWSYEQYF
v_call: TRBV10-3; j_call: TRBJ2-1; cdr3_aa: CAIRGVTGGSDEQFF
v_call: TRBV2; j_call: TRBJ2-7; cdr3_aa: CASSDLGTRSSYEQYF
v_call: TRBV7-2; j_call: TRBJ2-3; cdr3_aa: CASSPAVIGADTQYF
v_call: TRBV11-2; j_call: TRBJ2-5; cdr3_aa: CASSPGGHRDRDQETQYF
v_call: TRBV6-6; j_call: TRBJ1-4; cdr3_aa: CASSYKGSIREKLFF
v_call: TRBV6-1; j_call: TRBJ2-6; cdr3_aa: CATFRWVSGANVLTF
v_call: TRBV10-3; j_call: TRBJ2-2; cdr3_aa: CAIRLPNTGELFF
v_call: TRBV6-5; j_call: TRBJ2-3; cdr3_aa: CASSYSVAGGYTQYF
v_call: TRBV5-6; j_call: TRBJ1-1; cdr3_aa: CASSFGQGASTEAFF
v_call: TRBV30; j_call: TRBJ1-1; cdr3_aa: CAWSDKYTEAFF
v_call: TRBV5-1; j_call: TRBJ2-1; cdr3_aa: CASSLARTSFNEQFF
v_call: TRBV6-5; j_call: TRBJ2-5; cdr3_aa: CASSYLWGAQETQYF
v_call: TRBV30; j_call: TRBJ2-1; cdr3_aa: CSLAGSSYNEQFF
v_call: TRBV28; j_call: TRBJ2-1; cdr3_aa: CASSSPDSNNEQFF